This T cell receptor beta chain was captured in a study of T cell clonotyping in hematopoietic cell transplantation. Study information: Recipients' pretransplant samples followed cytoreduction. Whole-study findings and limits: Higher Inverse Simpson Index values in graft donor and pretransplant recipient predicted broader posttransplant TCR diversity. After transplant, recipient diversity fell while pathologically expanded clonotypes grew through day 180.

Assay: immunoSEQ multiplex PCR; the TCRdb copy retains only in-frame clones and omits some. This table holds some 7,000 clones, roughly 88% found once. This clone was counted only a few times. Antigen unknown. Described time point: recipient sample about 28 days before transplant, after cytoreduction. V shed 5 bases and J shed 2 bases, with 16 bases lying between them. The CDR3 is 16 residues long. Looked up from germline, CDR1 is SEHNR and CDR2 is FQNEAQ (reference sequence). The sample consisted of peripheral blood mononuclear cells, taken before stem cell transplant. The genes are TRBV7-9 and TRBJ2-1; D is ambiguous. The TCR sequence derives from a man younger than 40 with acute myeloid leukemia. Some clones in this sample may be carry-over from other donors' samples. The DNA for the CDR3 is TGTGCCAGCAGCCCCTCACTGAGCGACCCCTACAATGAGCAGTTCTTC. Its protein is CASSPSLSDPYNEQFF.